This T cell receptor beta chain was sequenced for a study of T cell responses to AZD1222 COVID-19 vaccine. This CDR3 is built from 15 residues. V lost 3 bases, J lost 4 bases, and 6 bases stayed unmatched. Germline CDR1 and CDR2: ENHRY and SYGVKD. This table comes from immunoSEQ multiplex PCR, and its TCRdb copy is limited to in-frame clones, with some not included. Among approximately 130,000 clones listed, over 75% were seen once. General study points: Spike as a whole was targeted by vaccine-associated CD4 TCRs, dominant at 160-218 and 743-854. Possibly, clonal diversity was underestimated; donors were largely white British and included more females.

Of note for this clone: Its antigen is undetermined.

This TCR derives from an adult in good health. The V and J genes are TRBV10-3 and TRBJ1-3, with 7 bases matching TRBD1. The material sequenced was peripheral blood, taken on day 0 of AZD1222 vaccination. The chain's CDR3 is CAISDQGVLGNTIYF. The CDR3 nucleotides are TGTGCCATCAGTGACCAGGGGGTCCTCGGAAACACCATATATTTT.